Listed below are T cell receptor beta chains from one sample, sequenced in a study of blood T cells in healthy people across ages. TCRdb reprocessed the 5' RACE reads with MiXCR, giving one entry per CDR3 protein. The repertoire holds 2 million or so distinct CDR3 sequences, around half seen once, with less than 2.5% in the top ten. Source material: blood. The receptors here all came from a woman between 40 and 55 years old in good health. Both conserved end residues are part of each CDR3. D genes are given only for firm matches. A row's size may be missing; if present it is once, few, many or a size class.

J	V	D	size	DNA	CDR3
TRBJ2-7	TRBV5-1	-	-	TGCGCCAGCAGCTTCAATAGGGACCAAACCTACGAGCAGTACTTC	CASSFNRDQTYEQYF
TRBJ1-6	TRBV20-1	TRBD1	few	TGCAGAACGGCCTTCAGGGGGGAGGACTATAATTCACCCCTCCACTTT	CRTAFRGEDYNSPLHF
TRBJ1-2	TRBV4-2	-	-	TGTGCCAGCAGCCCCAGTCCCCCGACAGGACCCTATGGCTACACCTTC	CASSPSPPTGPYGYTF
TRBJ1-2	TRBV24-1	-	-	TGTGCCACCAGTGAAGCCAGGAACTATGGCTACACCTTC	CATSEARNYGYTF
TRBJ2-3	TRBV20-1	-	-	TGCAGTGCTAGAGATCCGGCAGGACGGGGAGATACGCAGTATTTT	CSARDPAGRGDTQYF
TRBJ1-6	TRBV7-2	TRBD1	-	TGTGCCAGCAGCTGGGACAGGGCAAGATCACCCCTCCACTTT	CASSWDRARSPLHF
TRBJ1-1	TRBV27	-	-	TGTGCCAGCAGTTTTAGAAGCAGGAACACTGAAGCTTTCTTT	CASSFRSRNTEAFF
TRBJ1-2	TRBV11-2	TRBD1	-	TGTGCCAGCAGGGGAGCAGGGGGCGGCTATGGCTACACCTTC	CASRGAGGGYGYTF
TRBJ1-2	TRBV6-6	TRBD1	few	TGTGCCAGCAGTTCCCCATCCTCGGACAGGCAGTCTGGCTACACCTTC	CASSSPSSDRQSGYTF
TRBJ2-7	TRBV5-1	TRBD1	-	TGCGCCAGCAGCCGCAGGGGGGACAGGAGAATACTACGAGAGCAGTACTTC	CASSRRGDRRILREQYF
TRBJ1-2	TRBV4-1	-	-	TGCGCCAGCAAGCCCGCCCGAGGAGGCTACACCTTC	CASKPARGGYTF
TRBJ2-1	TRBV7-2	TRBD2	-	TGTGCCAGCAGCTTATTAGGTACTAGCGGGGACTCCTACAATGAGCAGTTCTTC	CASSLLGTSGDSYNEQFF
TRBJ2-1	TRBV20-1	-	-	TGCAGTGCTGACCCATCTGACAGAGCCTCCTACAATGAGCAGTTCTTC	CSADPSDRASYNEQFF
TRBJ2-7	TRBV4-3	-	-	TGCGCCAGCAGCCCCCAGGGGACTTCCTACAATGAGCAGTACTTC	CASSPQGTSYNEQYF
TRBJ1-2	TRBV7-9	-	-	TGTGCCAGCAGCTTAGACGCCAGGGTAAATGGCTACACCTTC	CASSLDARVNGYTF
TRBJ2-7	TRBV7-2	-	-	TGTGCCAGCAGCGCGGGGACAGCCCCACTGGCCGAGCAGTACTTC	CASSAGTAPLAEQYF
TRBJ2-1	TRBV12-3/TRBV12-4	TRBD2	-	TGTGCCAGCATTAGCGGGGGGGGCCCCAATGAGCAGTTCTTC	CASISGGGPNEQFF
TRBJ2-5	TRBV7-2	-	few	TGTGCCAGCAGCACCTTTAACCGCCAAGAGACCCAGTACTTC	CASSTFNRQETQYF
TRBJ1-2	TRBV11-1	-	-	TGTGCCAGCAGCCCGACGCTGCTGGGTGGCTACACCTTC	CASSPTLLGGYTF
TRBJ2-5	TRBV20-1	-	-	TGCAGTGCTAGTAGGACTCCCCGGGGAGAGACCCAGTACTTC	CSASRTPRGETQYF
TRBJ2-7	TRBV15	TRBD1	-	TGTGCCACCAGCAGAGGGGCAGGGGGCAATGAGCAGTACTTC	CATSRGAGGNEQYF
TRBJ2-5	TRBV28	-	-	TGTGCCAGCAGTACGAATCTAGGGGGCCAGTACTTC	CASSTNLGGQYF
TRBJ2-1	TRBV4-1	-	-	TGCGCCAGCAGCCACCGGGTCATCTACAATGAGCAGTTCTTC	CASSHRVIYNEQFF
TRBJ2-3	TRBV6-2/TRBV6-3	-	-	TGTGCCAGCAGTCAAACAGGGTTAGGCACAGATACGCGGTATTTT	CASSQTGLGTDTRYF
TRBJ2-1	TRBV27	-	-	TGTGCCAGCAGTACGGAGCTGGATGAGCAGTTCTTC	CASSTELDEQFF
TRBJ1-2	TRBV13	TRBD1	few	TGTGCCAGCAGCTCCGGACAGGGGAGTAGGGATGGCTACACCTTC	CASSSGQGSRDGYTF
TRBJ1-2	TRBV6-6	TRBD1	-	TGTGCCAGCAGTTATTCCGACAGGGGGAACATTAACTATGGCTACACCTTC	CASSYSDRGNINYGYTF
TRBJ2-7	TRBV20-1	-	few	TGCAGTGCTAGGGTTAGGTCAGGGTCCGGCGAGCAGTACTTC	CSARVRSGSGEQYF
TRBJ1-6	TRBV4-3	-	-	TGCGCCGGCAGCCAAGACTGGGATCATAATTCACCCCTCCACTTT	CAGSQDWDHNSPLHF
TRBJ2-1	TRBV20-1	-	-	TGCAGTGCTAGTCAAGGCCCCTTCTCGTACAGCTCCTACGAGCAGTTCTTC	CSASQGPFSYSSYEQFF
TRBJ1-1	TRBV28	TRBD1	few	TGTGCCAGCAGGGGGGGACAGAGGAACACTGAAGCTTTCTTT	CASRGGQRNTEAFF
TRBJ2-2	TRBV4-3	TRBD2	-	TGCGCCAGCAGCCAAAATAGCGGGGTAGGCACCGGGGAGCTGTTTTTT	CASSQNSGVGTGELFF
TRBJ2-1	TRBV12-3/TRBV12-4	-	-	TGTGCCAGCCGACCCGGGTTAATTGTCCAAGAGACCCAGTTCTTC	CASRPGLIVQETQFF
TRBJ2-1	TRBV4-1	-	few	TGCGCCAGCAGCAATTACGGGAATGAGCAGTTCTTC	CASSNYGNEQFF
TRBJ2-5	TRBV28	TRBD2	-	TGTGTCAGCACCCCACGGGGGGAGGGGCCAAAAGAGACCCAGTACTTC	CVSTPRGEGPKETQYF
TRBJ1-1	TRBV27	-	-	TGTGCCAGCTCCCGTCTGACAGCGGTAAACACTGAAGCTTTCTTT	CASSRLTAVNTEAFF
TRBJ2-5	TRBV27	TRBD2	-	TGTGCCAGCAGTCCCCGGACTAGCGGGGGCGTCGAGACCCAGTACTTC	CASSPRTSGGVETQYF
TRBJ2-3	TRBV7-6	-	-	TGTGCCAGCAGCCCTCCGGCTGGCGGGGGCCTTAGCACAGATACGCAGTATTTT	CASSPPAGGGLSTDTQYF
TRBJ1-2	TRBV28	TRBD1	once	TGTGCCAGCAGTATGGGATCAGGGGGCGAACCTAATGGCTACACCTTC	CASSMGSGGEPNGYTF
TRBJ2-3	TRBV20-1	-	few	TGCAGTGCTCTGCGGGGCGACGATACGCAGTATTTT	CSALRGDDTQYF
TRBJ1-1	TRBV25-1	-	-	TGTGCCAGCAATGAGGGGAACACTGAAGCTTTCTTT	CASNEGNTEAFF
TRBJ1-2	TRBV6-6	-	few	TGTGCCAGCGAGGGTAACTATGGCTACACCTTC	CASEGNYGYTF
TRBJ2-3	TRBV7-9	-	-	TGTGCCAGCAGCTTATTACAGGGCACTAGCACAGATACGCAGTATTTT	CASSLLQGTSTDTQYF
TRBJ1-1	TRBV7-9	TRBD1	once	TGTGCCAGCAGCCCCCGACAGGGTACAGCTGAAGCTTTCTTT	CASSPRQGTAEAFF
TRBJ1-1	TRBV20-1	TRBD1	-	TGCAGTGCTAGAGTAAACAGGGGAACTGAAGCTTTCTTT	CSARVNRGTEAFF
TRBJ2-3	TRBV7-3	-	-	TGTGCCAGCAGCTTATCCCCCTTAGCGGAGGATACGCAGTATTTT	CASSLSPLAEDTQYF
TRBJ1-1	TRBV2	-	few	TGTGCCAGCAGTGAAGCTTGGCCGTGGAACACTGAAGCTTTCTTT	CASSEAWPWNTEAFF
TRBJ2-7	TRBV7-8	-	many	TGTGCCAGCAGCACAAGTGGGGCCCTCTACGAGCAGTACTTC	CASSTSGALYEQYF
TRBJ2-3	TRBV10-3	-	-	TGTGCCACTACCTCCGGACGGACGGAGATAGATATGCAGTATTTT	CATTSGRTEIDMQYF
TRBJ1-2	TRBV4-1	-	few	TGCGCCAGCAGCCAAGAGGGGGTAGGAAACTATGGCTACACCTTC	CASSQEGVGNYGYTF
TRBJ2-7	TRBV7-2	-	-	TGTGCCAGCAGCTTAAGTGCCCTCGAGCAGTACTTC	CASSLSALEQYF
TRBJ2-3	TRBV6-2/TRBV6-3	TRBD2	-	TGTGCCAGCAGTTCCACCATAGCGGGGGTCACCCTGGGAGATACGCAGTATTTT	CASSSTIAGVTLGDTQYF
TRBJ2-1	TRBV4-2	TRBD2	once	TGTGCCAGCAGCCAACACACAGCGGGGGGGTACAATGAGCAGTTCTTC	CASSQHTAGGYNEQFF
TRBJ1-5	TRBV20-1	-	-	TGCAGTGCCCCCCCCAGAAATAGCAATCAGCCCCAGCATTTT	CSAPPRNSNQPQHF
TRBJ2-1	TRBV5-1	-	-	TGCGCCAGCAGCTTGGTGGTACAAAGTGGCGGGGAGCTGTTCTTC	CASSLVVQSGGELFF
TRBJ2-7	TRBV29-1	TRBD1	many	TGCAGCGTTGATAGGGACAGTGAGCAGTACTTC	CSVDRDSEQYF
TRBJ2-5	TRBV5-1	TRBD2	few	TGCGCCAGCAGCTACGGACTAGCGGGGGGTGTGGAGACCCAGTACTTC	CASSYGLAGGVETQYF
TRBJ2-1	TRBV20-1	-	many	TGCAGTGCTTCTCCCGGGGGTAGCCCATACAATGAGCAGTTCTTC	CSASPGGSPYNEQFF
TRBJ2-7	TRBV3-1	TRBD2	-	TGTGCCAGCAGCCCCAGGGCCGGGACTATCTACGAGCAGTACTTC	CASSPRAGTIYEQYF
TRBJ2-1	TRBV2	TRBD2	few	TGTGCCAGCACCGACCCGGGACTAGCGGGGGGTAAATACAATGAGCAGTTCTTC	CASTDPGLAGGKYNEQFF